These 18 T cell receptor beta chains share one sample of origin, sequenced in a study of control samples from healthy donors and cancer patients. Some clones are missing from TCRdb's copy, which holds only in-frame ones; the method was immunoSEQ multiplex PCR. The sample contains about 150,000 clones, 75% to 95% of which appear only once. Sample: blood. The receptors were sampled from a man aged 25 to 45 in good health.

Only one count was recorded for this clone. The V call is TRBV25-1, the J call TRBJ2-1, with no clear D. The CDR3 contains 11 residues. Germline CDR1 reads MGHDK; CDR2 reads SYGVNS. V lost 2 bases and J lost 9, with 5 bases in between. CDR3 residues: CASSENGEQFF. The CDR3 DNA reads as TGTGCCAGCAGTGAAAATGGTGAGCAGTTCTTC.

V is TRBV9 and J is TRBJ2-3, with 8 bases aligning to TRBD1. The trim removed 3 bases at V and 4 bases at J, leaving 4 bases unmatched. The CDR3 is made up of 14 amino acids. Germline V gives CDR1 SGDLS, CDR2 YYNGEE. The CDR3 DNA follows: TGTGCCAGCAGCGCACAGGGGGACGCAGATACGCAGTATTTT. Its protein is CASSAQGDADTQYF.

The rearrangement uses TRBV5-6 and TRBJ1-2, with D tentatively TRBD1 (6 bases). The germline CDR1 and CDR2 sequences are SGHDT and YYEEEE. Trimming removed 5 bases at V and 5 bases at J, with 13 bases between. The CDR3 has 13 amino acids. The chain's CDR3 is CASRLQGGYGYTF. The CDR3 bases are TGTGCCAGCAGACTACAAGGGGGTTATGGCTACACCTTC.

The CDR3 loop is CASSPGLGQTGLINYGYTF. CDR3 DNA: TGCGCCAGCAGCCCCGGATTGGGCCAGACAGGGCTGATTAACTATGGCTACACCTTC. This chain joins TRBV5-1 and TRBJ1-2; 7 nucleotides agree with TRBD1. This CDR3 region has 19 residues. The V gene end was trimmed by 4 bases and the J gene end by 1 base; junction bases not matched to a gene: 19. Germline V lookup: CDR1 SGHRS, CDR2 YFSETQ.

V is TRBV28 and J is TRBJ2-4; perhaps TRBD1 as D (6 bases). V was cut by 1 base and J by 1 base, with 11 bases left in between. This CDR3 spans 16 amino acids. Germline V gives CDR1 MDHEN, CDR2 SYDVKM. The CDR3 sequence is CASSLLGAVAKNIQYF. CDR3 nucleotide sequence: TGTGCCAGCAGTTTATTGGGGGCGGTGGCCAAAAACATTCAGTACTTC.

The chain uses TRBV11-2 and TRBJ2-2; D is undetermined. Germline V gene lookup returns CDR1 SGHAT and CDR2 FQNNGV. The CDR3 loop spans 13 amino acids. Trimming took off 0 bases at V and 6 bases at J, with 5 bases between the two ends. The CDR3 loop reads CASSLDGPGELFF. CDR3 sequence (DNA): TGTGCCAGCAGCTTAGATGGGCCCGGGGAGCTGTTTTTT.

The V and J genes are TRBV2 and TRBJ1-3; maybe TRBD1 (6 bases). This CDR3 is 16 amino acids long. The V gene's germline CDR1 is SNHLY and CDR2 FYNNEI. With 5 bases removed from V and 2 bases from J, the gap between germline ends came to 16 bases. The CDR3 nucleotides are TGTGCCAGCAGTTACACGACAGGAGACCCTGGAAACACCATATATTTT. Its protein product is CASSYTTGDPGNTIYF.

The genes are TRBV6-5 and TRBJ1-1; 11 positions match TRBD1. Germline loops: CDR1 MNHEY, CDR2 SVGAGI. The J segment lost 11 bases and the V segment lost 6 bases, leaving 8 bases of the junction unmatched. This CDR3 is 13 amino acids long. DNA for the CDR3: TGTGCCAGCAGCACCCCGGGACAGGGGGATGCTTTCTTT. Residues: CASSTPGQGDAFF.

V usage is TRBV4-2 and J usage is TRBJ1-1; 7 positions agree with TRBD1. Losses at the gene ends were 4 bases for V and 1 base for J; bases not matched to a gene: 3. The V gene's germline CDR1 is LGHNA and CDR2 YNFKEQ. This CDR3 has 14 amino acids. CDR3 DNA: TGTGCCAGCAGCCGAACAGGGGCGAACACTGAAGCTTTCTTT. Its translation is CASSRTGANTEAFF.

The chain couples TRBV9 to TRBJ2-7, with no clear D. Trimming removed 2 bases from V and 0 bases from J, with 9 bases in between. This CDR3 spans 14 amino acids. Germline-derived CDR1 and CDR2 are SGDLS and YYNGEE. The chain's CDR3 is CASSVAGFSYEQYF. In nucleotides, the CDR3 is TGTGCCAGCAGCGTTGCAGGCTTCTCCTACGAGCAGTACTTC.

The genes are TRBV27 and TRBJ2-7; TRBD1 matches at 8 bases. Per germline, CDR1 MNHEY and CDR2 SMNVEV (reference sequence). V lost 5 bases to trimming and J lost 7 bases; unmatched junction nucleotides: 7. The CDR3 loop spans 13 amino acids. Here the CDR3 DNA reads TGTGCCAGCAGTCCCTGGACAGGGTGGGAGCAGTACTTC. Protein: CASSPWTGWEQYF.

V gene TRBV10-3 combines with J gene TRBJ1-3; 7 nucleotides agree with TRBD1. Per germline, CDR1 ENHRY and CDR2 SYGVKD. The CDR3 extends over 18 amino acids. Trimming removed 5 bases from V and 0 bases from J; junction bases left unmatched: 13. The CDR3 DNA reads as TGTGCCATCAGTACGGGACAGTTACCCTCTTTCTCTGGAAACACCATATATTTT. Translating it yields CAISTGQLPSFSGNTIYF.

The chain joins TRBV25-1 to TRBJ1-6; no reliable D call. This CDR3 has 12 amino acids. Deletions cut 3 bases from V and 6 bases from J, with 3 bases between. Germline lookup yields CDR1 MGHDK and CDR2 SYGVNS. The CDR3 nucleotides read TGTGCCAGCAGTGAGGCTAATTCACCCCTCCACTTT. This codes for CASSEANSPLHF.

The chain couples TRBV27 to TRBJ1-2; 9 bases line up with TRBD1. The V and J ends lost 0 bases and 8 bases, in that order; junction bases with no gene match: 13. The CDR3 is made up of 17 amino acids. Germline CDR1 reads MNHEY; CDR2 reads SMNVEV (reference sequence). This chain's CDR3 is CASSLSKAGQGPGGYTF. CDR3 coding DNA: TGTGCCAGCAGTTTATCTAAGGCGGGACAGGGACCAGGCGGCTACACCTTC.

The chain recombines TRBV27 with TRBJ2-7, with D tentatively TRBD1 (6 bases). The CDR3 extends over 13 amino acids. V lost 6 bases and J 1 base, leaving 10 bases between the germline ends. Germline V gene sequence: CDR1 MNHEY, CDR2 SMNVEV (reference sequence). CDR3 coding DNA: TGTGCCAGCAGCCGACAGGCATCCTACGAGCAGTACTTC. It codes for CASSRQASYEQYF.

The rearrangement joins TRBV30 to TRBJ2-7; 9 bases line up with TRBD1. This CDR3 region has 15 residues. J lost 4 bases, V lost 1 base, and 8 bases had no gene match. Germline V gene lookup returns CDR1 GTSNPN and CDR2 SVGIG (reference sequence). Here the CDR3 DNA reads TGTGCCTGGAGTGCCCGGGGGACAGGGTGGTACGAGCAGTACTTC. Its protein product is CAWSARGTGWYEQYF.

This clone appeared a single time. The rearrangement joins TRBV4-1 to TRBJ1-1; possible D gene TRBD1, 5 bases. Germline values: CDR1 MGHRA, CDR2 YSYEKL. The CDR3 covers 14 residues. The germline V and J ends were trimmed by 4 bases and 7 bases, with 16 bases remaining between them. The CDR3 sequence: CASSPGTFWGEAFF. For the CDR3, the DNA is TGCGCCAGCAGCCCGGGGACTTTTTGGGGTGAAGCTTTCTTT.

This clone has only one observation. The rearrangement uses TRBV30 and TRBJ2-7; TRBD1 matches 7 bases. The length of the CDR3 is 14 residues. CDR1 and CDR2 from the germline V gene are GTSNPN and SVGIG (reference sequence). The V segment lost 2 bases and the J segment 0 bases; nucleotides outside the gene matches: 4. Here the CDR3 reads CAWSYRGFSYEQYF. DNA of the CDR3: TGTGCCTGGAGTTACAGGGGATTCTCCTACGAGCAGTACTTC.